The sequence of this TCR beta chain was determined in a study of blood T cell repertoires in COVID-19. Libraries were prepared by immunoSEQ multiplex PCR; TCRdb keeps only in-frame clonotypes and omits some of them. The profile shows approximately 170,000 clones, around nine tenths of them singletons. The germline V gene encodes CDR1 SGHTA and CDR2 FQGNSA. The CDR3 has 12 residues. Trimming cost V 4 bases and J 5 bases, with 5 bases left between them. This TCR was sampled from a man aged 55 to 70 with active or convalescent COVID-19. The V call is TRBV7-2, the J call TRBJ2-2; no firm D call. The sequencing input was peripheral blood. DNA for the CDR3: TGTGCCAGCAGCTCTCCGACCGGGGAGCTGTTTTTT. Its translation is CASSSPTGELFF.